Below are 22 T cell receptor beta chains sequenced from a single sample in a study of response to subunit inactivated influenza vaccine. TCRdb reanalysed the RT-PCR reads using MiXCR and keeps one entry per CDR3 protein. This sample has about 780,000 distinct CDR3 sequences, with approximately 17% found just once. The sequences come from PBMCs from blood, collected roughly 5 days after vaccination. These receptors originate from a man aged 50 or older who received an inactivated influenza vaccine.

The V and J genes are TRBV21-1 and TRBJ2-1; the table's TRBD1 call for D was not verified on the DNA. TRBV21-1 is recorded as a pseudogene. CDR3 length equals 14 residues. CDR3 coding DNA: TGTGCCAGCAGCCCCCTCAAGCGAGGCAATGAGCAGTTCTTC. This encodes CASSPLKRGNEQFF.

This clonotype has a handful of counts. V usage is TRBV20-1 and J usage is TRBJ1-6, with D uncertain. Germline V gene sequence: CDR1 DFQATT, CDR2 SNEGSKA (reference sequence). V was cut by 3 bases and J by 8 bases, with 5 bases left in between. The CDR3 length is 11 residues. The CDR3 reads CSASEDSPLHF. Written as DNA, the CDR3 is TGCAGTGCTAGTGAGGATTCACCCCTCCACTTT.

This clonotype appeared a few times. This rearrangement joins TRBV7-2 to TRBJ2-3, with D possibly being TRBD1 (5 bases). V was shortened by 5 bases and J by 1 base, with 16 bases between the two germline ends. The CDR3 covers 16 residues. Germline CDR1 SGHTA, CDR2 FQGNSA. CDR3 nucleotide sequence: TGTGCCAGCAGCCCGCGACAGCTAGTGGGCACAGATACGCAGTATTTT. It is translated as CASSPRQLVGTDTQYF.

J is TRBJ2-1 and V is TRBV29-1, with 10 bases that match TRBD2. The CDR3 is made up of 15 amino acids. Unmatched junction bases numbered 13, after V lost 5 bases and J lost 9 bases. Per germline, CDR1 SQVTM and CDR2 ANQGSEA. DNA of the CDR3: TGCAGCGTTCGGGTCCGGCTAGCGGGAGCTGGTGAGCAGTTCTTC. This sequence encodes CSVRVRLAGAGEQFF.

The rearrangement joins TRBV6-1 to TRBJ1-1, with 7 bases matching TRBD1. This CDR3 contains 13 residues. The germline V gene has CDR1 MNHNS and CDR2 SASEGT. V lost 8 bases, J lost 1 base, and 4 bases stayed unmatched. The CDR3 here is CASGRGGNTEAFF. For the CDR3, the DNA is TGTGCCAGCGGCAGGGGGGGGAACACTGAAGCTTTCTTT.

This clonotype was detected a few times. The chain couples TRBV12-3 or TRBV12-4 to TRBJ1-1, with D maybe TRBD1 (5 bases). V lost 8 bases to trimming and J lost 4 bases, with 11 bases between them. The CDR3 is 12 amino acids. CDR3 nucleotide sequence: TGTGCCAGCCTCGGGGGAATCACTGAAGCTTTCTTT. The encoded protein is CASLGGITEAFF.

The sample holds a few counts of this clonotype. The rearrangement joins TRBV20-1 to TRBJ2-2, with D uncertain. V gave up 0 bases and J gave up 2 bases, with 10 bases separating them. The CDR3 covers 15 residues. Looked up from germline, CDR1 is DFQATT and CDR2 is SNEGSKA (reference sequence). CDR3 amino acids: CSARDLGLNTGELFF. The CDR3 region has the DNA TGCAGTGCTAGAGATTTGGGTCTTAACACCGGGGAGCTGTTTTTT.

This chain uses TRBV7-2 with TRBJ2-7; the D gene is possibly TRBD1 (5 bases). Trimming cost V 2 bases and J 0 bases, with 14 bases left between them. The CDR3 sequence is 16 residues long. Germline loops: CDR1 SGHTA, CDR2 FQGNSA. CDR3 sequence: CASSLFSQGYSYEQYF. The CDR3 DNA reads TGTGCCAGCAGCTTATTCTCGCAGGGATACTCCTACGAGCAGTACTTC.

The gene calls are TRBV15 and TRBJ2-7; D is undetermined. V lost 0 bases and J lost 1, with 7 bases in between. Per the germline V gene, CDR1 is LNHNV and CDR2 is YYDKDF (reference sequence). The CDR3 spans 14 residues. This CDR3 is CATSRDKGSYEQYF. CDR3 bases: TGTGCCACCAGCAGAGACAAAGGGTCCTACGAGCAGTACTTC.

This clonotype was picked up a small number of times. CDR3 in DNA: TGTGCCAGCAGCTTCACAGGGGAAGAATCACCCCTCCACTTT. It codes for CASSFTGEESPLHF. The rearrangement links TRBV7-2 to TRBJ1-6, with 7 bases that match TRBD1. Unmatched junction bases numbered 6, after V lost 3 bases and J lost 10 bases. This CDR3 has 14 amino acids. Looked up from germline, CDR1 is SGHTA and CDR2 is FQGNSA.

The genes are TRBV12-3 or TRBV12-4 and TRBJ1-1; 7 bases align to TRBD1. The CDR3 covers 17 residues. J gave up 0 bases and V 1 base, and 8 bases lay outside the gene matches. The DNA for the CDR3 is TGTGCCAGCAGTTTAGGGACAGGATGGCGCATGAACACTGAAGCTTTCTTT. Encoded protein: CASSLGTGWRMNTEAFF.

This chain connects TRBV12-3 or TRBV12-4 to TRBJ2-5; 14 positions agree with TRBD2. The CDR3 has 16 residues. With 3 bases clipped from V and 6 bases from J, the junction kept 6 bases outside the gene matches. The CDR3 here is CASSLTSGGAGKTQYF. The CDR3 region has the DNA TGTGCCAGCAGTTTGACTAGCGGGGGGGCCGGAAAGACCCAGTACTTC.

This chain connects TRBV10-3 to TRBJ2-1; tentative D call: TRBD2 (6 bases). The CDR3 contains 16 residues. V lost 5 bases and J lost 2, with 16 bases in between. Germline-derived CDR1 and CDR2 are ENHRY and SYGVKD. CDR3: CAISLNGRGTYNEQFF. The CDR3 nucleotides read TGTGCCATCAGTCTCAACGGGCGGGGTACCTACAATGAGCAGTTCTTC.

This clonotype has only a few counts. The chain combines TRBV5-1 with TRBJ2-1, with 14 bases lining up with TRBD2. CDR3 length equals 17 residues. Per the germline V gene, CDR1 is SGHRS and CDR2 is YFSETQ. Losses at the gene ends were 0 bases for V and 7 bases for J; bases not matched to a gene: 6. The CDR3 loop is CASSLGTSGRRFNEQFF. For the CDR3, the DNA is TGCGCCAGCAGCTTGGGGACTAGCGGGAGGCGCTTTAATGAGCAGTTCTTC.

The V and J genes are TRBV2 and TRBJ1-5; 7 nucleotides line up with TRBD1. The CDR3 sequence is 15 residues long. Germline V gene data show CDR1 as SNHLY and CDR2 as FYNNEI. Trimming removed 5 bases from V and 2 bases from J; junction bases left unmatched: 6. CDR3 protein: CASSYRGSGNQPQHF. The CDR3 DNA reads as TGTGCCAGCAGTTACAGGGGATCGGGCAATCAGCCCCAGCATTTT.

This clonotype appeared a few times. The chain is built from TRBV7-2 and TRBJ2-2; D not resolved. V shed 0 bases and J shed 3 bases, with 8 bases lying between them. The CDR3 totals 15 residues. Germline V lookup: CDR1 SGHTA, CDR2 FQGNSA. CDR3 DNA sequence: TGTGCCAGCAGCTTAGCAGGGTTTGACACCGGGGAGCTGTTTTTT. Protein sequence: CASSLAGFDTGELFF.

The chain uses TRBV20-1 and TRBJ1-4, with no clear D. The V gene lost 3 bases and the J gene lost 1 base, with 9 bases spanning the gap. Germline V lookup: CDR1 DFQATT, CDR2 SNEGSKA (reference sequence). This CDR3 region has 14 residues. CDR3 sequence (DNA): TGCAGTGCTAGTAGAAGCCTAACTAATGAAAAACTGTTTTTT. It codes for CSASRSLTNEKLFF.

J is TRBJ2-1 and V is TRBV3-1; no clear D. V shed 1 base and J shed 5 bases, with 12 bases lying between them. This CDR3 contains 15 residues. Germline V gene lookup returns CDR1 LGHDT and CDR2 YNNKEL (reference sequence). This chain's CDR3 is CASSQGEGRHNEQFF. The CDR3 nucleotides read TGTGCCAGCAGCCAAGGAGAAGGGCGGCACAATGAGCAGTTCTTC.

The gene calls are TRBV7-8 and TRBJ1-3; D may be TRBD1 (5 bases). Trimming removed 5 bases at V and 1 base at J, with 15 bases between. Germline V lookup: CDR1 SGHVS, CDR2 FQNEAQ. The CDR3 is 16 residues long. CDR3 sequence reads: CASSTAGRVSGNTIYF. The CDR3 DNA is TGTGCCAGCAGCACCGCTGGCAGGGTATCTGGAAACACCATATATTTT.

The J gene is TRBJ2-2, the V gene TRBV29-1, with D possibly matching TRBD2 (5 bases). The germline gives CDR1 SQVTM, CDR2 ANQGSEA. Trimming removed 7 bases at V and 8 bases at J, with 14 bases between. This CDR3 has 12 residues. Here the CDR3 reads CSGTRGEGELFF. The DNA for the CDR3 is TGCAGCGGCACTCGGGGAGAGGGGGAGCTGTTTTTT.

A word on this clonotype: The junction departs from the called germline gene at one end, perhaps through a read error. The V call is TRBV7-7, the J call TRBJ2-2; D possibly corresponds to TRBD2 (5 bases). This CDR3 is 15 amino acids long. Germline V gene sequence: CDR1 SSHAT, CDR2 FNYEAQ (reference sequence). Written as DNA, the CDR3 is TGTGCTAGCAGCTCCTCCGGGGTGAACACCGGGGAGCTGTTTTTT. Translated: CASSSSGVNTGELFF.

The chain links TRBV20-1 to TRBJ1-6; D gene ambiguous. The CDR3 totals 12 residues. The V end lost 6 bases, the J end lost 9 bases, and 12 bases lay between the germline ends. Germline values: CDR1 DFQATT, CDR2 SNEGSKA (reference sequence). The DNA for the CDR3 is TGCAGTGCCATGAGGGCGGCTTCACCCCTCCACTTT. Translated, it gives CSAMRAASPLHF.